This entry features one T cell receptor (beta chain) sequence. The germline CDR1 and CDR2 sequences are MNHNS and SASEGT. The junction had 20 bases not matched to a gene; V was cut back by 6 bases and J by 0 bases. This CDR3 spans 21 amino acids. TCRdb redid the calling of the RT-PCR reads with MiXCR, one entry per CDR3 protein. The sample has hundreds of thousands of distinct CDR3 sequences, 14% seen once. The sequence was obtained from a female donor in good health, serving as a healthy control. Sequenced: memory CD4+ T cells from blood. The V and J genes are TRBV6-1 and TRBJ2-3, with 11 bases matching TRBD2. CDR3: CASRLLETSGITLASTDTQYF. The CDR3 DNA reads TGTGCCAGCAGACTATTAGAGACTAGCGGGATAACCCTAGCAAGCACAGATACGCAGTATTTT.